Listed here are 10 T cell receptor beta chains from one sample, sequenced in a study of blood T cell repertoires in COVID-19. The assay was immunoSEQ multiplex PCR, and TCRdb's table has in-frame clones only and misses some. The sample holds a few hundred thousand clones; 75% to 95% are singletons and the top ten take under 3%. The sample taken for sequencing was peripheral blood. These receptors all stem from a person between 18 and 35 years old with COVID-19, enrolled during active disease.

This clone occurred a few times. This chain joins TRBV28 and TRBJ1-1; 8 bases are shared with TRBD1. This CDR3 is built from 15 residues. Germline V gene sequence: CDR1 MDHEN, CDR2 SYDVKM. V shed 9 bases and J 0 bases; nucleotides not matched to a gene: 9. CDR3 sequence: CASNSGGAMNTEAFF. The CDR3, as DNA: TGTGCCAGTAACTCAGGGGGCGCCATGAACACTGAAGCTTTCTTT.

The chain has TRBV29-1 and TRBJ1-1; the D gene is possibly TRBD1 (5 bases). CDR1 is SQVTM and CDR2 is ANQGSEA in the germline V gene. Trimming cost V 0 bases and J 3 bases, with 11 bases left between them. CDR3 length equals 14 residues. CDR3 DNA: TGCAGCGTTGAAGAGGGGCAGTCACACACTGAAGCTTTCTTT. Translated: CSVEEGQSHTEAFF.

The V call is TRBV24-1, the J call TRBJ1-2; D gene uncertain. V shed 0 bases and J shed 8 bases, with 12 bases lying between them. Germline CDR1 is KGHDR and CDR2 is SFDVKD. This CDR3 spans 14 amino acids. CDR3 region: CATSDLTWSSGYTF. CDR3 nucleotides: TGTGCCACCAGTGATTTGACGTGGAGCTCCGGCTACACCTTC.

The V call is TRBV6-1, the J call TRBJ1-5, with D possibly being TRBD1 (5 bases). The CDR3 is 12 residues long. Germline V gene data show CDR1 as MNHNS and CDR2 as SASEGT. The ends were cut back, 5 bases at V and 13 bases at J, with 15 bases in the middle. The CDR3 is CASSQPGGPQHF. The DNA of the CDR3 is TGTGCCAGCAGTCAACCGGGGGGACCGCAGCATTTT.

In DNA form, the CDR3 reads TGCGCCAGCAGTATTGGGCTAGCGGGAATTGAGCAGTTCTTC. Residues: CASSIGLAGIEQFF. This sequence joins TRBV5-1 and TRBJ2-1, with TRBD2 matching over 9 bases. The CDR3 sequence is 14 residues long. The junction had 9 bases not matched to a gene; V was cut back by 5 bases and J by 9 bases. The germline CDR1 and CDR2 sequences are SGHRS and YFSETQ.

This chain joins TRBV6-2 or TRBV6-3 and TRBJ2-2; D remains ambiguous. This CDR3 has 14 amino acids. The germline gives CDR1 MNHEY, CDR2 SVGEGT. Trimming cost V 6 bases and J 6 bases, with 14 bases left between them. CDR3 DNA sequence: TGTGCCAGCAGCCAGACACAAGTACCCGGGGAGCTGTTTTTT. This sequence encodes CASSQTQVPGELFF.

The chain recombines TRBV6-1 with TRBJ1-5; no clear D gene. CDR1 and CDR2 (germline): MNHNS, SASEGT. This CDR3 comprises 13 residues. Trimming removed 1 base from V and 6 bases from J, with 7 bases in between. CDR3 in amino acids: CASSEGGGQPQHF. Written as DNA, the CDR3 is TGTGCCAGCAGTGAAGGAGGAGGTCAGCCCCAGCATTTT.

This chain joins TRBV10-2 and TRBJ1-2, with D hard to call. Germline V gene data show CDR1 as WSHSY and CDR2 as SAAADI. The CDR3 has 13 residues. V lost 8 bases and J 8 bases, leaving 18 bases between the germline ends. As DNA, the CDR3 is TGCGCCAGCCTGGCGGGGTTGCAGTTCGGCTACACCTTC. It yields the protein CASLAGLQFGYTF.

This clone was recorded only once. The J gene is TRBJ2-2, the V gene TRBV15, with 13 positions matching TRBD2. V lost 2 bases, J lost 6 bases, and 3 bases stayed unmatched. The CDR3 contains 16 residues. The germline V gene has CDR1 LNHNV and CDR2 YYDKDF (reference sequence). CDR3 loop: CATSRPGLAGPGELFF. CDR3 bases: TGTGCCACCAGCAGACCGGGACTAGCGGGACCCGGGGAGCTGTTTTTT. Filled out from reference TRBV15 and TRBJ2-2, the complete variable domain reads DAMVIQNPRYQVTQFGKPVTLSCSQTLNHNVMYWYQQKSSQAPKLLFHYYDKDFNNEADTPDNFQSRRPNTSFCFLDIRSPGLGDTAMYLCATSRPGLAGPGELFFGEGSRLTVL.

The rearrangement links TRBV6-2 or TRBV6-3 to TRBJ2-1, with TRBD1 matching 8 bases. This CDR3 contains 17 residues. Per the germline V gene, CDR1 is MNHEY and CDR2 is SVGEGT. The V segment lost 0 bases and the J segment 3 bases; nucleotides outside the gene matches: 7. In nucleotides, the CDR3 is TGTGCCAGCAGTTACTCACCCGGACAGGGACTCTACAATGAGCAGTTCTTC. Its translation is CASSYSPGQGLYNEQFF.